The clone carrying this T cell receptor (beta chain) was seen once. Its antigen is unknown. Trimming stripped 1 base from V and 6 bases from J, with 19 bases between. The CDR3 has 16 amino acids. The germline gives CDR1 SGHVS, CDR2 FNYEAQ. Replicate PCRs for sorted subsets used approximately 190 ng DNA; this equaled 25,000 to 30,000 T cell genomes. The method was immunoSEQ multiplex PCR; TCRdb's version includes in-frame clones alone and lacks a portion of them. This sample has 2 million to 3 million clones, with 90% to 95% found just once. This record belongs to a study of shared clonotypes between healthy human individuals. Study-level points and caveats: In this cohort, only blood was sampled, and tissue repertoires likely differ. It was observed that around 5% of naive CD4 clonotypes were shared across a few donors.

The genes are TRBV7-6 and TRBJ2-7; D ambiguous. This TCR was sampled from a man aged 18 to 35 in good health. Some clones in this sample may be carry-over from other donors' samples. The sequencing input was naive CD4+ T cells from PBMCs. Subset denoted: CD45RA+ positively selected. The DNA of the CDR3 is TGTGCCAGCAGCTTAGGCCGTCTGACCCTTCCTACCGAGCAGTACTTC. This translates into CASSLGRLTLPTEQYF.